The 27 T cell receptor beta chains listed next were all sequenced from one sample in a study of blood T cells in healthy people across ages. The second PCR ran about 6 to 11 cycles with a sample-barcoded 5' primer and J-beta primers. MiXCR was run by TCRdb on the 5' RACE reads, yielding one entry per CDR3 protein. The sample lists more than 1,000,000 distinct CDR3 sequences; around 27% were seen once. The data were also submitted as part of a second study, on T cells of mothers and their children.

Sequenced material: blood. These receptors were collected from a girl aged 2-9 years in good health.

The chain links TRBV7-9 to TRBJ1-4; 7 nucleotides align to TRBD1. Germline V gene lookup returns CDR1 SEHNR and CDR2 FQNEAQ (reference sequence). CDR3 size: 17 residues. The V and J ends lost 3 bases and 5 bases, in that order; junction bases with no gene match: 12. The CDR3 sequence: CASSFPKGAATNEKLFF. CDR3 DNA sequence: TGTGCCAGCAGCTTCCCGAAGGGGGCGGCTACAAATGAAAAACTGTTTTTT. Complete variable domain (other parts from reference TRBV7-9 and TRBJ1-4): DTGVSQNPRHKITKRGQNVTFRCDPISEHNRLYWYRQTLGQGPEFLTYFQNEAQLEKSRLLSDRFSAERPKGSFSTLEIQRTEQGDSAMYLCASSFPKGAATNEKLFFGSGTQLSVL.

This clonotype was counted between two and nine times. The genes are TRBV5-1 and TRBJ2-3; 9 bases agree with TRBD2. The CDR3 covers 16 residues. CDR1 is SGHRS, CDR2 YFSETQ, per germline. Losses at the gene ends were 0 bases for V and 2 bases for J; bases not matched to a gene: 4. Here the CDR3 DNA reads TGCGCCAGCAGCTTGGCTGCTAGCGGGGACACAGATACGCAGTATTTT. Its translation: CASSLAASGDTDTQYF.

The J gene is TRBJ2-5, the V gene TRBV11-2, with TRBD1 as a possible D gene (7 bases). This CDR3 has 13 residues. Germline values: CDR1 SGHAT, CDR2 FQNNGV. V was cut by 4 bases and J by 11 bases, with 17 bases left in between. The CDR3 region has the DNA TGTGCCAGCAGCTCGGACAGGTTGGGAGGACAGTACTTC. It yields the protein CASSSDRLGGQYF.

The chain carries TRBV6-2 or TRBV6-3 and TRBJ2-3; no reliable D call. CDR3 length equals 10 residues. Germline V lookup: CDR1 MNHEY, CDR2 SVGEGT. Trimming took 10 bases from V and 4 from J, leaving 6 bases between them. The CDR3 DNA follows: TGTGCCACCCAAGCAGATACGCAGTATTTT. Translating it yields CATQADTQYF.

The chain links TRBV4-3 to TRBJ2-7; no clear D. This CDR3 comprises 14 residues. Germline-derived CDR1 and CDR2 are LGHNA and YSLEER. The germline V and J ends were trimmed by 4 bases and 4 bases, with 14 bases remaining between them. CDR3 coding DNA: TGCGCCAGCAGCCTAACATCCGTGGGGTACGAGCAGTACTTC. Its translation is CASSLTSVGYEQYF.

The CDR3 region has the DNA TGTGCCACTGGACAGGCCGACACTGAAGCTTTCTTT. This gives the protein CATGQADTEAFF. The V call is TRBV27, the J call TRBJ1-1, with 7 bases fitting TRBD1. CDR1 and CDR2 from the germline V gene are MNHEY and SMNVEV (reference sequence). CDR3 size: 12 residues. The ends lost 10 bases at V and 3 bases at J; junction bases unmatched: 5.

A few counts support this clonotype. The chain couples TRBV5-1 to TRBJ2-5, with 7 nucleotides matching TRBD2. CDR3 length equals 14 residues. Germline V lookup: CDR1 SGHRS, CDR2 YFSETQ. V lost 10 bases and J lost 3; bases outside the gene matches: 12. The CDR3, as DNA: TGCGCCGGGAGACTTGGACTAGGTGAAGAGACCCAGTACTTC. As protein: CAGRLGLGEETQYF.

V is TRBV5-1 and J is TRBJ2-4, with D possibly being TRBD1 (6 bases). Germline V gives CDR1 SGHRS, CDR2 YFSETQ. The V end lost 3 bases, the J end lost 6 bases, and 13 bases lay between the germline ends. This CDR3 is built from 14 residues. The chain's CDR3 is CASSYGWDINIQYF. The CDR3 nucleotides read TGCGCCAGCAGCTACGGGTGGGACATAAACATTCAGTACTTC.

This clonotype has more than one count but fewer than ten. The V and J genes are TRBV20-1 and TRBJ2-7; perhaps D is TRBD1 or TRBD2 (5 bases each). Germline CDR1 DFQATT, CDR2 SNEGSKA (reference sequence). The V gene lost 6 bases and the J gene lost 0 bases, with 15 bases spanning the gap. This CDR3 contains 14 residues. This chain's CDR3 is CSAIGTESSYEQYF. CDR3 in DNA: TGCAGTGCAATAGGGACGGAGAGCTCCTACGAGCAGTACTTC.

This clonotype was picked up many times. The V call is TRBV6-5, the J call TRBJ2-6; D is unclear. Germline V gene sequence: CDR1 MNHEY, CDR2 SVGAGI. The CDR3 loop spans 12 amino acids. Trimming took 5 bases from V and 5 from J, leaving 4 bases between them. The chain's CDR3 is CASSPRANVLTF. The CDR3 coding sequence is TGTGCCAGCAGTCCCCGGGCCAACGTCCTGACTTTC.

To note about this clonotype: This clone may be a read error of a much larger clone one base away. This rearrangement joins TRBV12-5 to TRBJ2-5; 7 bases are a match to TRBD1. Germline CDR1 LGHNT, CDR2 FRNRAP. There are 16 residues in the CDR3. CDR3 residues: CASGATRGKYQETRYF. The DNA of the CDR3 is TGTGCTAGTGGTGCCACCAGGGGGAAGTACCAAGAGACCCGGTACTTC. Together with reference TRBV12-5 and TRBJ2-5, the CDR3 gives the full variable domain: DARVTQTPRHKVTEMGQEVTMRCQPILGHNTVFWYRQTMMQGLELLAYFRNRAPLDDSGMPKDRFSAEMPDATLATLKIQPSEPRDSAVYFCASGATRGKYQETRYFGPGTRLLVL.

This clonotype was seen only a few times. The genes are TRBV29-1 and TRBJ1-1, with TRBD1 as a possible D gene (5 bases). With 0 bases removed from V and 11 bases from J, the gap between germline ends came to 13 bases. Looked up from germline, CDR1 is SQVTM and CDR2 is ANQGSEA. The CDR3 loop spans 12 amino acids. In DNA, the CDR3 is TGCAGCGTTGAAGAGGTGGGGGTTTTGGCTTTCTTT. The encoded protein is CSVEEVGVLAFF.

This clonotype appeared a few times. The chain joins TRBV11-3 to TRBJ1-2; TRBD1 matches 8 bases. Germline CDR1 reads SGHNT; CDR2 reads YENEEA. The V and J ends lost 3 bases and 8 bases, in that order; junction bases with no gene match: 11. The CDR3 runs 15 residues. This chain's CDR3 is CASSFLAGQVAGYTF. The CDR3 DNA sequence: TGTGCCAGCAGCTTCCTCGCGGGACAGGTAGCCGGCTACACCTTC.

The chain is built from TRBV7-9 and TRBJ2-2; D is ambiguous. Trimming left V 1 base short and J 0 bases short, with 6 bases between. This CDR3 has 15 amino acids. Germline V gives CDR1 SEHNR, CDR2 FQNEAQ (reference sequence). Written as DNA, the CDR3 is TGTGCCAGCAGCTTAGACGGAGCGAACACCGGGGAGCTGTTTTTT. Translated, it gives CASSLDGANTGELFF.

This clonotype was observed a handful of times. V and J are TRBV7-9 and TRBJ2-5; 7 bases are shared with TRBD1. The DNA end lines up better with TRBJ2-1; the J call may be wrong. The CDR3 runs to 14 residues. The germline CDR1 and CDR2 sequences are SEHNR and FQNEAQ (reference sequence). CDR3 sequence: CASSLTGTMNEQFF. The DNA for the CDR3 is TGTGCCAGCAGCCTGACAGGGACCATGAATGAGCAGTTCTTC.

In its sample, this clonotype was seen a few times. This sequence joins TRBV28 and TRBJ1-2, with 8 bases fitting TRBD1. The CDR3 sequence is 13 residues long. CDR1 and CDR2 (germline): MDHEN, SYDVKM. V gave up 5 bases and J gave up 10 bases; unmatched junction bases: 9. CDR3 in DNA: TGTGCCAGCAGTACCACAGACAGGGGCCTCTACACCTTC. It codes for CASSTTDRGLYTF.

CDR3 nucleotide sequence: TGTGCCAGCAGTGAACCTAGCGGGGTAGCTATCTACGAGCAGTACTTC. This codes for CASSEPSGVAIYEQYF. The rearrangement uses TRBV25-1 and TRBJ2-5; 9 nucleotides align to TRBD2. The J call may be wrong; the DNA end is better matched by TRBJ2-7. The length of the CDR3 is 16 residues. Germline V gene sequence: CDR1 MGHDK, CDR2 SYGVNS.

This clonotype was counted only a few times. The rearrangement links TRBV4-1 to TRBJ2-7; perhaps D is TRBD1 or TRBD2 (6 bases each). The CDR3 has 14 amino acids. Trimming shortened V by 4 bases and J by 3 bases, and 13 bases separated the two germline ends. Germline values: CDR1 MGHRA, CDR2 YSYEKL. The CDR3 loop reads CASSPVGGHYEQYF. The CDR3 DNA reads as TGCGCCAGCAGCCCGGTGGGGGGCCACTACGAGCAGTACTTC.

The rearrangement joins TRBV5-1 to TRBJ2-1, with D unclear. V lost 2 bases and J 0 bases, leaving 15 bases between the germline ends. The CDR3 loop spans 17 amino acids. Germline values: CDR1 SGHRS, CDR2 YFSETQ. The CDR3 spells CASSFPTNYSSYNEQFF. Written as DNA, the CDR3 is TGCGCCAGCAGCTTTCCCACTAATTATAGCTCCTACAATGAGCAGTTCTTC.

This chain links TRBV12-3 or TRBV12-4 with TRBJ2-5; D is perhaps TRBD1 (5 bases). The J call could be wrong; TRBJ2-1 is a better fit for the DNA end. The CDR3 spans 14 residues. Written as DNA, the CDR3 is TGTGCCAGCAGTACTCAGCAGCAGGGTAATGAGCAGTTCTTC. Its translation is CASSTQQQGNEQFF.

This chain uses TRBV9 with TRBJ1-6; 9 nucleotides match TRBD1. The germline CDR1 and CDR2 sequences are SGDLS and YYNGEE. CDR3 length equals 19 residues. V lost 2 bases to trimming and J lost 9 bases; unmatched junction nucleotides: 18. CDR3 amino acids: CASSVDTDSPGQGGSPLHF. The CDR3 nucleotides read TGTGCCAGCAGCGTGGATACCGATTCACCGGGACAGGGCGGTTCACCCCTCCACTTT.

The chain employs TRBV29-1 and TRBJ1-2; D remains ambiguous. Trimming took off 1 base at V and 8 bases at J, with 14 bases between the two ends. The CDR3 has 13 residues. Germline values: CDR1 SQVTM, CDR2 ANQGSEA. CDR3 sequence reads: CSVEVLDLSGYTF. CDR3 nucleotide sequence: TGCAGCGTTGAAGTTCTTGACCTGTCGGGCTACACCTTC.

The table lists this clonotype with a few counts. The chain recombines TRBV28 with TRBJ2-1, with D unclear. The V end was cut by 4 bases, the J end by 6 bases, with 10 bases between. The CDR3 has 13 residues. Looked up from germline, CDR1 is MDHEN and CDR2 is SYDVKM. CDR3 in DNA: TGTGCCAGCAGTTGGCCCCCAAGCAATGAGCAGTTCTTC. Protein product: CASSWPPSNEQFF.

The genes are TRBV29-1 and TRBJ1-2; no definite D call. V was shortened by 4 bases and J by 4 bases, with 16 bases between the two germline ends. The CDR3 totals 14 residues. Germline V gene data show CDR1 as SQVTM and CDR2 as ANQGSEA. CDR3 nucleotides: TGCAGCGTTGTAAAAGGCAGTTCCCGCTATGGCTACACCTTC. Amino acids: CSVVKGSSRYGYTF.

This clonotype was detected a few times. The V gene is TRBV7-9, the J gene TRBJ1-3; D is perhaps TRBD1 (5 bases). The CDR3 runs to 14 residues. V dropped 4 bases and J dropped 4 bases, with 11 bases sitting between them. CDR1 is SEHNR and CDR2 is FQNEAQ in the germline V gene (reference sequence). In DNA form, the CDR3 reads TGTGCCAGCAGCTCCAGGGAGAGCGGAAACACCATATATTTT. It codes for CASSSRESGNTIYF. Based on the CDR3 plus reference TRBV7-9 and TRBJ1-3, the full variable domain is DTGVSQNPRHKITKRGQNVTFRCDPISEHNRLYWYRQTLGQGPEFLTYFQNEAQLEKSRLLSDRFSAERPKGSFSTLEIQRTEQGDSAMYLCASSSRESGNTIYFGEGSWLTVV.

The chain joins TRBV19 to TRBJ1-5; no firm D call. CDR1 is LNHDA, CDR2 SQIVND, per germline (reference sequence). V was shortened by 1 base and J by 6 bases, with 4 bases between the two germline ends. The CDR3 runs 12 residues. The CDR3: CASSIGGQPQHF. The CDR3 coding sequence is TGTGCCAGTAGTATAGGGGGTCAGCCCCAGCATTTT.

Only a few counts were recorded for this clonotype. V and J are TRBV7-9 and TRBJ2-5; 9 bases are shared with TRBD2. The CDR3 covers 16 residues. Germline CDR1 and CDR2: SEHNR and FQNEAQ (reference sequence). The J segment lost 2 bases and the V segment lost 5 bases, leaving 9 bases of the junction unmatched. The CDR3 spells CASSALKAGGQETQYF. CDR3 sequence (DNA): TGTGCCAGCAGCGCGCTTAAGGCGGGAGGGCAAGAGACCCAGTACTTC.